Shown below are 16 T cell receptor beta chains from a single sample sequenced in a study of T cell responses to AZD1222 COVID-19 vaccine. Method: immunoSEQ multiplex PCR; TCRdb's copy keeps in-frame clones and lacks some. This sample yields roughly 99,000 clones, of which 70% to 90% are seen a single time; around 4.5% belongs to the top ten. Sequences were derived from peripheral blood, sampled 28 days after the second AZD1222 dose. The origin of the receptors is an adult who received the AZD1222 COVID-19 vaccine.

V and J are TRBV6-5 and TRBJ2-2; tentative D call: TRBD1 (6 bases). Per the germline V gene, CDR1 is MNHEY and CDR2 is SVGAGI. V gave up 6 bases and J gave up 4 bases, with 12 bases separating them. This CDR3 comprises 14 residues. CDR3: CASSLTGLTGELFF. Written as DNA, the CDR3 is TGTGCCAGCAGCTTGACAGGACTCACCGGGGAGCTGTTTTTT.

The chain couples TRBV6-2 or TRBV6-3 to TRBJ2-1; TRBD2 might be the D (6 bases). The CDR3 runs 17 residues. Trimming shortened V by 0 bases and J by 7 bases, and 19 bases separated the two germline ends. Germline lookup yields CDR1 MNHEY and CDR2 SVGEGT. As DNA, the CDR3 is TGTGCCAGCAGTTACTCGTCGTGGGCGGGGATTGGGAATGAGCAGTTCTTC. This encodes CASSYSSWAGIGNEQFF.

The rearrangement uses TRBV2 and TRBJ2-5; 10 nucleotides line up with TRBD1. The CDR3 is 15 amino acids. The germline CDR1 and CDR2 sequences are SNHLY and FYNNEI. V shed 7 bases and J 1 base; nucleotides not matched to a gene: 6. The CDR3 nucleotides read TGTGCCAGCATCACCGGGACAGGGGCCCAAGAGACCCAGTACTTC. It yields the protein CASITGTGAQETQYF.

The rearrangement links TRBV24-1 to TRBJ2-7; D uncertain. CDR3 length: 11 residues. The V gene lost 6 bases and the J gene lost 12 bases, with 14 bases spanning the gap. Per the germline V gene, CDR1 is KGHDR and CDR2 is SFDVKD. CDR3 nucleotide sequence: TGTGCCACCAGTTACCAGGACGCGTGGTACTTC. Protein sequence: CATSYQDAWYF.

The gene calls are TRBV28 and TRBJ1-5; a weak D match, TRBD1 (6 bases). V dropped 3 bases and J dropped 7 bases, with 13 bases sitting between them. Germline CDR1 is MDHEN and CDR2 is SYDVKM. The CDR3 spans 14 residues. The CDR3 coding sequence is TGTGCCAGCAGTTTTGGATCGGGGGGCCAGCCCCAGCATTTT. The encoded protein is CASSFGSGGQPQHF.

In this sample, this clone turned up a few times. The chain has TRBV5-4 and TRBJ1-3; 7 nucleotides line up with TRBD1. The CDR3 is 14 amino acids. In germline, CDR1 is SGHNT, CDR2 YYREEE (reference sequence). V was clipped by 3 bases and J by 4 bases; unmatched bases: 4. The DNA for the CDR3 is TGTGCCAGCAGCTGGGACAGTGGGGGAAACACCATATATTTT. Protein: CASSWDSGGNTIYF.

The J gene is TRBJ1-3, the V gene TRBV9; D is ambiguous. Germline loops: CDR1 SGDLS, CDR2 YYNGEE. V was shortened by 3 bases and J by 8 bases, with 6 bases between the two germline ends. The CDR3 totals 11 residues. The CDR3 protein is CASSGEDTIYF. DNA of the CDR3: TGTGCCAGCAGCGGCGAAGACACCATATATTTT.

V usage is TRBV7-9 and J usage is TRBJ1-4; D remains ambiguous. CDR3 size: 14 residues. Per germline, CDR1 SEHNR and CDR2 FQNEAQ (reference sequence). V was pared by 4 bases and J by 9 bases, with 15 bases between. The CDR3 region is CASSSSSTTQKLFF. The CDR3 nucleotides are TGTGCCAGCAGCTCGAGCAGTACTACTCAAAAACTGTTTTTT.

The V and J genes are TRBV5-6 and TRBJ2-7; tentative D call: TRBD2 (6 bases). V lost 4 bases and J lost 2, with 13 bases in between. Germline CDR1 is SGHDT and CDR2 is YYEEEE. The CDR3 has 14 amino acids. The CDR3 loop reads CASSAGRTTYEQYF. The CDR3 DNA reads as TGTGCCAGCAGCGCGGGACGGACTACCTACGAGCAGTACTTC. Filled out from reference TRBV5-6 and TRBJ2-7, the complete variable domain reads DAGVTQSPTHLIKTRGQQVTLRCSPKSGHDTVSWYQQALGQGPQFIFQYYEEEERQRGNFPDRFSGHQFPNYSSELNVNALLLGDSALYLCASSAGRTTYEQYFGPGTRLTVT.

The gene calls are TRBV7-9 and TRBJ2-2; D might be TRBD1 or TRBD2, each matching 6 bases. Germline values: CDR1 SEHNR, CDR2 FQNEAQ (reference sequence). The CDR3 extends over 15 amino acids. Trimming took off 3 bases at V and 1 base at J, with 9 bases between the two ends. The CDR3 DNA sequence: TGTGCCAGCAGCTTGGAGGGACAGAACACCGGGGAGCTGTTTTTT. This encodes CASSLEGQNTGELFF.

This clone came up once. J is TRBJ1-1 and V is TRBV11-2; D gene uncertain. The CDR3 loop spans 15 amino acids. Germline CDR1 reads SGHAT; CDR2 reads FQNNGV. V was pared by 5 bases and J by 0 bases, with 13 bases between. CDR3 nucleotide sequence: TGTGCCAGCAGCCCGCCCCAGACGTTGAACACTGAAGCTTTCTTT. It yields the protein CASSPPQTLNTEAFF.

This clone has a handful of counts. This sequence joins TRBV12-3 or TRBV12-4 and TRBJ1-1; D ambiguous. Trimming removed 7 bases from V and 2 bases from J, with 5 bases in between. The CDR3 is 11 amino acids. CDR3 residues: CASTTNTEAFF. CDR3 in DNA: TGTGCCAGCACTACCAACACTGAAGCTTTCTTT.

A single count supports this clone. V is TRBV10-3 and J is TRBJ1-1; tentative D call: TRBD1 (5 bases). Trimming pared 2 bases from V and 1 base from J, leaving 8 bases between. The germline CDR1 and CDR2 sequences are ENHRY and SYGVKD. The CDR3 has 14 amino acids. The CDR3 coding sequence is TGTGCCATCAGTGAGGAGGGGTGGAACACTGAAGCTTTCTTT. It specifies CAISEEGWNTEAFF.

The chain carries TRBV3-1 (or the pseudogene TRBV3-2) and TRBJ2-1, with 12 bases matching TRBD2. V lost 0 bases and J lost 10; bases outside the gene matches: 4. Germline loops: CDR1 LGHDT, CDR2 YNNKEL (reference sequence). The CDR3 spans 15 residues. The CDR3 DNA is TGTGCCAGCAGCCAAGAGCTAGCGGGGGGGCAGGAGCAGTTCTTC. Its protein is CASSQELAGGQEQFF.

The genes are TRBV3-1 (or the pseudogene TRBV3-2) and TRBJ1-3; D gene uncertain. Deletions cut 0 bases from V and 0 bases from J, with 6 bases between. Per germline, CDR1 LGHDT and CDR2 YNNKEL (reference sequence). The CDR3 is 15 amino acids. CDR3 nucleotides: TGTGCCAGCAGCCAAGACTGGAGCTCTGGAAACACCATATATTTT. It is translated as CASSQDWSSGNTIYF.

With regard to this clone: Other DNA sequences from this sample encode an identical CDR3 as well. The chain joins TRBV9 to TRBJ2-3; D not certain. This CDR3 has 13 residues. Germline assignment: CDR1 SGDLS and CDR2 YYNGEE. Between the trimmed V and J ends, which lost 0 bases and 0 bases, there was a span of 2 bases. The CDR3 DNA is TGTGCCAGCAGCGTAGGCAGCACAGATACGCAGTATTTT. Its translation: CASSVGSTDTQYF.